One sample yielded the 23 T cell receptor beta chains listed below, sequenced in a study of circulating CD8 cells and anti-PD-1 response in melanoma (dated by TCRdb to between 2020 and 2021). Four subsets defined by PD-1 and/or TIGIT were sorted from live CD3+CD8+TCRalphabeta+ cells on a BD FACSAria II cell sorter. Instrument on record: NextSeq 500. TCR libraries were prepared from around 14 ng of total RNA with the QIAseq Immune Repertoire RNA Library Kit, Human TCR Panel. The public reads were reanalyzed by TCRdb: fastp trimming at Q25, MiXCR alignment, in-frame beta chains only. Rows matching on CDR3 protein sequence are summarized as one entry with the most common DNA and genes. The sample data list over 900 distinct CDR3 sequences, and roughly 9% of these were observed just once. The ten largest make up roughly 35% of the sample. This material consisted of CD8+ T cells from PBMCs, taken at baseline or after one month of anti-PD-1 therapy (not recorded which). These receptors were taken from a human donor with melanoma.

This clonotype is medium-sized (0.01 to 0.1%). This sequence joins TRBV2 and TRBJ2-1; D is uncertain. Germline assignment: CDR1 SNHLY and CDR2 FYNNEI. This CDR3 spans 11 amino acids. Trimming removed 6 bases from V and 9 bases from J, with 9 bases in between. This CDR3 reads CASSARAEQFF. The CDR3 nucleotides read TGTGCCAGCAGCGCTAGGGCTGAGCAGTTCTTC. The whole variable domain, remainder taken from reference TRBV2 and TRBJ2-1, is EPEVTQTPSHQVTQMGQEVILRCVPISNHLYFYWYRQILGQKVEFLVSFYNNEISEKSEIFDDQFSVERPDGSNFTLKIRSTKLEDSAMYFCASSARAEQFFGPGTRLTVL.

Judged by abundance, this clonotype is large (0.1 to 1%). The chain joins TRBV4-2 to TRBJ2-7; D possibly uses TRBD1 or TRBD2 (5 bases each). Germline V gives CDR1 LGHNA, CDR2 YNFKEQ. The CDR3 runs 12 residues. V shed 5 bases and J shed 1 base, with 6 bases lying between them. For the CDR3, the DNA is TGTGCCAGCAGCGGGGGATCCTACGAGCAGTACTTC. This codes for CASSGGSYEQYF.

By its share, this clonotype is medium-sized (0.01 to 0.1%). Mismatch with germline at one junction end may stem from a read error. The rearrangement uses TRBV19 and TRBJ2-7, with 7 bases identical to TRBD1. There are 15 residues in the CDR3. Germline CDR1 is LNHDA and CDR2 is SQIVND (reference sequence). The CDR3 DNA follows: TGTGCCAGTAGTCCCTGGACAGGAGCCTCCTATGAGCAGTACTTC. Its protein is CASSPWTGASYEQYF. Complete variable domain (other parts from reference TRBV19 and TRBJ2-7): DGGITQSPKYLFRKEGQNVTLSCEQNLNHDAMYWYRQDPGQGLRLIYYSQIVNDFQKGDIAEGYSVSREKKESFPLTVTSAQKNPTAFYLCASSPWTGASYEQYFGPGTRLTVT.

This clonotype is medium-sized. J is TRBJ2-3 and V is TRBV27; no reliable D call. Deletions cut 0 bases from V and 0 bases from J, with 4 bases between. The CDR3 extends over 14 amino acids. Looked up from germline, CDR1 is MNHEY and CDR2 is SMNVEV (reference sequence). CDR3 nucleotides: TGTGCCAGCAGTTTATCGGGCAGCACAGATACGCAGTATTTT. It yields the protein CASSLSGSTDTQYF.

This clonotype is labeled medium-sized (0.01 to 0.1%). V usage is TRBV27 and J usage is TRBJ2-7; 10 bases line up with TRBD1. The CDR3 is made up of 16 amino acids. Germline lookup yields CDR1 MNHEY and CDR2 SMNVEV (reference sequence). Trimming at V came to 0 bases and at J to 2 bases, leaving 4 bases not matched to a gene. CDR3: CASSLSEGTGAYEQYF. The CDR3 DNA reads TGTGCCAGCAGTTTATCGGAGGGGACAGGGGCCTACGAGCAGTACTTC.

The gene calls are TRBV5-4 and TRBJ2-2; no definite D call. The CDR3 sequence is 12 residues long. V was pared by 4 bases and J by 4 bases, with 5 bases between. Germline-derived CDR1 and CDR2 are SGHNT and YYREEE (reference sequence). The DNA of the CDR3 is TGTGCCAGCAGCGAAACCACCGGGGAGCTGTTTTTT. Amino acids: CASSETTGELFF.

Regarding this clonotype: Just one base apart from a much larger clone, this may be a read error. V and J are TRBV12-3 or TRBV12-4 and TRBJ1-1, with D perhaps TRBD1 (5 bases). The CDR3 contains 14 residues. CDR3 coding DNA: TGTGCCAGCACCTGGGACGGCACCGGGACTGAAGCTATCTTT. Its protein product is CASTWDGTGTEAIF.

With regard to this clonotype: It is likely a read error, because the conserved phenylalanine at the end of the CDR3 is missing. V is TRBV2 and J is TRBJ2-7, with a tentative D call TRBD1 (6 bases). The CDR3 length is 14 residues. V was pared by 5 bases and J by 6 bases, with 17 bases between. The germline gives CDR1 SNHLY, CDR2 FYNNEI. CDR3 loop: CASSLRGSTCEQYS. The CDR3 DNA sequence: TGTGCCAGCAGTTTGAGGGGGTCGACCTGCGAGCAGTACTCC.

This clonotype has only a few counts. The chain couples TRBV21-1 to TRBJ2-4; no check of the table's D call, TRBD2, against the DNA was made. TRBV21-1 is a pseudogene locus. This CDR3 region has 18 residues. The CDR3: CASSKVGNWRGSKNIQYF. The CDR3, as DNA: TGTGCCAGCAGCAAAGTGGGTAACTGGCGGGGGTCCAAAAACATTCAGTACTTC.

This clonotype is deemed medium-sized (0.01 to 0.1%). J is TRBJ2-7 and V is TRBV5-6, with D uncertain. With 0 bases removed from V and 3 bases from J, the gap between germline ends came to 10 bases. The CDR3 runs to 14 residues. The germline gives CDR1 SGHDT, CDR2 YYEEEE. The CDR3 nucleotides are TGTGCCAGCAGCTTGGCCGTGGGAATCTACGAGCAGTACTTC. This translates into CASSLAVGIYEQYF.

This clonotype was seen more than once but under ten times. CDR3 in amino acids: CASSTSGNRGEQYF. The CDR3 DNA reads as TGTGCCAGCAGCACCTCCGGGAACAGGGGCGAGCAGTACTTC. The chain recombines TRBV11-1 with TRBJ2-7, with TRBD1 matching over 7 bases. The CDR3 length is 14 residues. In germline, CDR1 is SGHAT, CDR2 FQDESV (reference sequence). After removal of 5 bases from V and 6 bases from J, the junction contained 10 bases not matched to a gene.

Note on this clonotype: Since a much larger clone is just one base distant, this may be a read error. The chain couples TRBV28 to TRBJ1-1, with D uncertain. Between the trimmed V and J ends, which lost 3 bases and 7 bases, there was a span of 12 bases. CDR1 MDHEN and CDR2 SYDVKM come from the germline V gene. The CDR3 runs 13 residues. The CDR3 bases are TGTGCCAGCAGTTTTGCGAACCCTGGTGAAGCTTTCTTT. This encodes CASSFANPGEAFF.

This clonotype counts as medium-sized. The rearrangement joins TRBV2 to TRBJ2-7; no firm D call. The V end lost 2 bases, the J end lost 1 base, and 12 bases lay between the germline ends. CDR1 is SNHLY, CDR2 FYNNEI, per germline. CDR3 length: 15 amino acids. The CDR3 sequence is CASSENPGLSYEQYF. CDR3 coding DNA: TGTGCCAGCAGTGAAAATCCGGGCCTATCCTACGAGCAGTACTTC.

To note about this clonotype: It may be a read error: a sequence one base away is much more abundant. V and J are TRBV19 and TRBJ2-7, with a possible D match to TRBD2 (5 bases). The CDR3 has 13 amino acids. From germline, CDR1 is LNHDA and CDR2 SQIVND (reference sequence). The CDR3 DNA is TGTGCCAGTAGTATGAGGGCAGCCTACGAGCAGCACTTC. Amino acids: CASSMRAAYEQHF.

CDR3 DNA sequence: TGTGCCTGGGCCCAGGACGGGAATTCACCCCTCCACTTT. This gives the protein CAWAQDGNSPLHF. J is TRBJ1-6 and V is TRBV30, with unresolved D. V was shortened by 5 bases and J by 7 bases, with 12 bases between the two germline ends. The germline V gene has CDR1 GTSNPN and CDR2 SVGIG (reference sequence). This CDR3 has 13 amino acids.

By proportion, this clonotype is medium-sized (0.01 to 0.1%). J is TRBJ1-1 and V is TRBV6-6, with D possibly TRBD1 on 5 matching bases. Deletions cut 7 bases from V and 7 bases from J, with 19 bases between. CDR1 and CDR2 (germline): MNHNY, SVGAGI (reference sequence). The CDR3 totals 14 residues. CDR3 nucleotide sequence: TGTGCCAGCACCTCCTCAGCTGGGGGTATTGAAGCTTTCTTT. Protein: CASTSSAGGIEAFF.

This clonotype is large. The chain couples TRBV12-3 or TRBV12-4 to TRBJ2-1; D is ambiguous. The germline V and J ends were trimmed by 3 bases and 4 bases, with 4 bases remaining between them. The CDR3 length is 12 residues. The CDR3 region has the DNA TGTGCCAGCAGTTTTATTTACAATGAGCAGTTCTTC. Protein product: CASSFIYNEQFF.

This sequence joins TRBV11-2 and TRBJ2-7; D uncertain. Trimming removed 5 bases from V and 0 bases from J, with 17 bases in between. CDR1 and CDR2 from the germline V gene are SGHAT and FQNNGV. This CDR3 region has 16 residues. CDR3 nucleotide sequence: TGTGCCAGCAGCCCCCTCCAAGGTTACCGCTCCTACGAGCAGTACTTC. This codes for CASSPLQGYRSYEQYF.

Sample share makes this clonotype large. The chain couples TRBV27 to TRBJ2-1; D may match TRBD1 or TRBD2 (5 bases each). V shed 3 bases and J shed 6 bases, with 9 bases lying between them. Germline lookup yields CDR1 MNHEY and CDR2 SMNVEV (reference sequence). CDR3 length: 13 residues. CDR3 nucleotide sequence: TGTGCCAGCAGTTTTGTGAGGGGCAATGAGCAGTTCTTC. It specifies CASSFVRGNEQFF.

This clonotype is deemed medium-sized (0.01 to 0.1%). The chain has TRBV12-3 or TRBV12-4 and TRBJ2-7; 10 bases line up with TRBD2. J gave up 5 bases and V 3 bases, and 7 bases lay outside the gene matches. CDR3 length equals 15 residues. CDR3 coding DNA: TGTGCCAGCAGTTTGGCACTAGCGGGAAACCACGAGCAGTACTTC. Translation gives CASSLALAGNHEQYF.

This clonotype is large in the sample. V gene TRBV19 combines with J gene TRBJ1-5, with D perhaps matching TRBD1 (6 bases). This CDR3 spans 15 amino acids. Germline CDR1 and CDR2: LNHDA and SQIVND (reference sequence). V lost 1 base to trimming and J lost 5 bases, with 12 bases between them. The chain's CDR3 is CASSIGQDYYQPQHF. For the CDR3, the DNA is TGTGCCAGTAGTATAGGACAGGATTACTATCAGCCCCAGCATTTT. Using reference TRBV19 and TRBJ1-5 for the parts outside the CDR3, the full variable domain is DGGITQSPKYLFRKEGQNVTLSCEQNLNHDAMYWYRQDPGQGLRLIYYSQIVNDFQKGDIAEGYSVSREKKESFPLTVTSAQKNPTAFYLCASSIGQDYYQPQHFGDGTRLSIL.

The genes are TRBV27 and TRBJ2-3; 9 bases agree with TRBD1. Germline CDR1 MNHEY, CDR2 SMNVEV (reference sequence). The CDR3 consists of 17 residues. V was clipped by 6 bases and J by 0 bases; unmatched bases: 10. CDR3 in amino acids: CASRPPPGQGSTDTQYF. The CDR3 nucleotides read TGTGCCAGCAGGCCACCCCCGGGACAGGGTAGCACAGATACGCAGTATTTT.

The CDR3 DNA reads TGTGCCTGGAGTGCACCCACGGGGGGCCGCTACGAGCAGTACTTC. This sequence encodes CAWSAPTGGRYEQYF. V gene TRBV30 combines with J gene TRBJ2-7; perhaps TRBD2 as D (7 bases). Germline CDR1 GTSNPN, CDR2 SVGIG (reference sequence). The CDR3 totals 15 residues. V lost 1 base to trimming and J lost 3 bases, with 16 bases between them. Full variable domain (missing parts from reference TRBV30 and TRBJ2-7): SQTIHQWPATLVQPVGSPLSLECTVEGTSNPNLYWYRQAAGRGLQLLFYSVGIGQISSEVPQNLSASRPQDRQFILSSKKLLLSDSGFYLCAWSAPTGGRYEQYFGPGTRLTVT.